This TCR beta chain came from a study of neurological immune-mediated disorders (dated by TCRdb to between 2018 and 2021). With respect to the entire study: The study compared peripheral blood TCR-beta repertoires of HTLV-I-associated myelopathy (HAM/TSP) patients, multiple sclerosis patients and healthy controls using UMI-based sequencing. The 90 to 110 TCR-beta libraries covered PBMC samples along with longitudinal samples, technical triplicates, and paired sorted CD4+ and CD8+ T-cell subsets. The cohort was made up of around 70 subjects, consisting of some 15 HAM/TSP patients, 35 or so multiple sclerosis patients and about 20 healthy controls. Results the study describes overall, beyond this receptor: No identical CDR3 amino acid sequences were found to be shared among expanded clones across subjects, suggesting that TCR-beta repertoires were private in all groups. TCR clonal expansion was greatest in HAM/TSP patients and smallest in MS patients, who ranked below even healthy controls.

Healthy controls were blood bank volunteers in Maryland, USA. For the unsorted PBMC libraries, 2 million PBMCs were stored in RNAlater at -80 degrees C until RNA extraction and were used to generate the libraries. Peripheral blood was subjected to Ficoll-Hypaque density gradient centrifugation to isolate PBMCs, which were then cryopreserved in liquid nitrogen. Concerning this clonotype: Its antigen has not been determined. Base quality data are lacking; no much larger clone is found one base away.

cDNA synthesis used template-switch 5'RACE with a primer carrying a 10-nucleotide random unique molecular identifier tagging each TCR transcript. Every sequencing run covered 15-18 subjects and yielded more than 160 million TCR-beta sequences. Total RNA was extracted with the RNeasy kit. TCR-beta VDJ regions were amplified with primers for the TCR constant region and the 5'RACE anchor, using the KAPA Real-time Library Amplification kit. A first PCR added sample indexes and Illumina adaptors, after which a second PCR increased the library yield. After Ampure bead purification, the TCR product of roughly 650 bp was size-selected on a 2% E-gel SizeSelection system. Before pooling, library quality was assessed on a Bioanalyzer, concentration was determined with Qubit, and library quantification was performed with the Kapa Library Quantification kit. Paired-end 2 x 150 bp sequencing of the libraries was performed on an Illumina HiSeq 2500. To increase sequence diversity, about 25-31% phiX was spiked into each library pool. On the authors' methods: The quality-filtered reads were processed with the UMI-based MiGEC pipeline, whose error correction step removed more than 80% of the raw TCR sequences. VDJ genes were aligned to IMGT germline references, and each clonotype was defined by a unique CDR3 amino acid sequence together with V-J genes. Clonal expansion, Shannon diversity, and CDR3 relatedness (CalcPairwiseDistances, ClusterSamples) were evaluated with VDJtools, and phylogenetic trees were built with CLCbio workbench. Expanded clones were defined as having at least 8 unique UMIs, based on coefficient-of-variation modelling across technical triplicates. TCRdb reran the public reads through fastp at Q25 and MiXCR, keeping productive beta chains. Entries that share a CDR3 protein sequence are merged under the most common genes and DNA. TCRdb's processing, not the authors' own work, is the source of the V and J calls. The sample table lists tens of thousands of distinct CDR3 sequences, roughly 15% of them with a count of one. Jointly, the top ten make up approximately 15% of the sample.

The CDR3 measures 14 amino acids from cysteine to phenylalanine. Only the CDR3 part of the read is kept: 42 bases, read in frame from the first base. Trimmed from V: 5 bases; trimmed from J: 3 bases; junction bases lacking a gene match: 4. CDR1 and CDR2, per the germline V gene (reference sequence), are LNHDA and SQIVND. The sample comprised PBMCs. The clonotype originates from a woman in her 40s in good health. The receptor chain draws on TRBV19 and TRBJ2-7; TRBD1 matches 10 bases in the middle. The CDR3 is CASSDGQGGYEQYF. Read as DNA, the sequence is TGTGCCAGTAGTGATGGACAGGGGGGCTACGAGCAGTACTTC.